This T cell receptor beta chain was sequenced in a study of control samples from healthy donors and cancer patients. Looked up from germline, CDR1 is SGHRS and CDR2 is YFSETQ. CDR3 length: 16 amino acids. V gave up 0 bases and J gave up 5 bases; unmatched junction bases: 9. Profiled with immunoSEQ multiplex PCR; TCRdb holds only in-frame clones, not every one. In the table there are 260,000 or so clones, about 80% of which are singletons. V gene TRBV5-1 combines with J gene TRBJ2-5, with 8 bases aligning to TRBD2. The clonotype was recovered from a woman aged 55-69 years with lung cancer. Sequencing was carried out using PBMCs. As DNA, the CDR3 is TGCGCCAGCAGCTTGGGTAGAGCGGGAGATCGGGAGACCCAGTACTTC. It yields the protein CASSLGRAGDRETQYF.